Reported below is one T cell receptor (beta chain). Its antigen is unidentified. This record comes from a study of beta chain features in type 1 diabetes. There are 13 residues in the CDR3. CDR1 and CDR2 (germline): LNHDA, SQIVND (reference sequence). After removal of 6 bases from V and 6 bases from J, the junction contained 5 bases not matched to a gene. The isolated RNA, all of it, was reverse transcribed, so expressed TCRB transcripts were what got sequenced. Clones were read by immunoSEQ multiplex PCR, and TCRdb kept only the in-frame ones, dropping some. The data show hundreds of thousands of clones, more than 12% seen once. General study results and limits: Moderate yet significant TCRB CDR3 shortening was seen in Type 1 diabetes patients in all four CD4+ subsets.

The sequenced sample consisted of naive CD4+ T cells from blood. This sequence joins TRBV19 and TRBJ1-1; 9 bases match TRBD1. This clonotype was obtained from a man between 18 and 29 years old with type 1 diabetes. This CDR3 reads CASRRQGGPEAFF. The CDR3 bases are TGTGCCAGTAGGAGACAGGGGGGACCTGAAGCTTTCTTT.